This TCR beta chain derives from a study of blood T cell repertoires in COVID-19. The junction had 5 bases not matched to a gene; V was cut back by 4 bases and J by 2 bases. The CDR3 covers 15 residues. Germline V CDR1 and CDR2: SQVTM, ANQGSEA. In this sample, this clone turned up a few times. Assay: immunoSEQ multiplex PCR; the TCRdb copy retains only in-frame clones and omits some. The top ten clones hold under 3% of a sample with about 140,000 clones, approximately 90% of them seen once. The source is a man between 60 and 70 years old with active or convalescent COVID-19. Source material: peripheral blood. This chain connects TRBV29-1 to TRBJ2-5; 12 bases are a match to TRBD2. Written as DNA, the CDR3 is TGCAGCGTTGCAACAACTAGCGGGGGGCAAGAGACCCAGTACTTC. It is translated as CSVATTSGGQETQYF.